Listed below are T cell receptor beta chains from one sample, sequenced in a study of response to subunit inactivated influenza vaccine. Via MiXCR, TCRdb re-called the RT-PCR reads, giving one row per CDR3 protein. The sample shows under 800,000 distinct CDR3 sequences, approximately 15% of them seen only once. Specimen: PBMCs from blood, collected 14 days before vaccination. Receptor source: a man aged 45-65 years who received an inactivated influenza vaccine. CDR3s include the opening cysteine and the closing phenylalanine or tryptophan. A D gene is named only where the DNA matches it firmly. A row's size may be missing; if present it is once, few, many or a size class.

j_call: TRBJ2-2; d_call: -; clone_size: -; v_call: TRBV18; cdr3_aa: CASAERTGELFF; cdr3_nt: TGTGCCAGCGCTGAGAGGACCGGGGAGCTGTTTTTT
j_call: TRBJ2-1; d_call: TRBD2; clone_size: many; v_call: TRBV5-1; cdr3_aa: CASSSGTSVNEQFF; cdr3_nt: TGCGCCAGCAGCTCGGGTACTAGCGTCAATGAGCAGTTCTTC
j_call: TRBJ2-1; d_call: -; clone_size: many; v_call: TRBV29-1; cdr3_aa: CSVERQGSYNEQFF; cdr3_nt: TGCAGCGTTGAACGGCAGGGTTCCTACAATGAGCAGTTCTTC
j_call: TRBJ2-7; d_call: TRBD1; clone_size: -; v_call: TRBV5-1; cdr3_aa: CASRFWTGVGEQYF; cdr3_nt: TGCGCCAGCAGGTTCTGGACAGGGGTCGGTGAGCAGTACTTC
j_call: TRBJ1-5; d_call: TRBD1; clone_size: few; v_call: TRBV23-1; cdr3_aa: CASSHRDSGNQPQHF; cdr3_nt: TGCGCCAGCAGCCACCGGGACAGCGGTAATCAGCCCCAGCATTTT
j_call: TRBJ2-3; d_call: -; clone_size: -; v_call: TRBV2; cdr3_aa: CASVELNTQYF; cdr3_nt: TGTGCCAGCGTCGAACTAAACACGCAGTATTTT
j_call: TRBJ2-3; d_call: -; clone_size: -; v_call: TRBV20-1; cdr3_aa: CSARDIRLNPDTQYF; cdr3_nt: TGCAGTGCTAGAGATATTAGGCTTAACCCAGATACGCAGTATTTT
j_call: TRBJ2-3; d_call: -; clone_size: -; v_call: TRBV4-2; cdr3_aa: CASSQGPGQVSGVYTDTQYF; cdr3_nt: TGTGCCAGCAGCCAAGGGCCGGGACAGGTTAGCGGGGTCTACACAGATACGCAGTATTTT
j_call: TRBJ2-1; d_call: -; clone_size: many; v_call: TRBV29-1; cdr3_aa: CSVLRAEYNEQFF; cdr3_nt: TGCAGCGTCTTGCGAGCGGAATACAATGAGCAGTTCTTC
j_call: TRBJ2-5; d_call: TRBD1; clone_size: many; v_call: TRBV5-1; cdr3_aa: CASRGTAQETQYF; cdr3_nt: TGCGCCAGCAGGGGGACAGCCCAAGAGACCCAGTACTTC
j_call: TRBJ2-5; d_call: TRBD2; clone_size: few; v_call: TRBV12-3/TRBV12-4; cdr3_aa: CASSIGPGTSEETQYF; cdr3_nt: TGTGCCAGCAGCATCGGACCCGGGACTAGCGAAGAGACCCAGTACTTC
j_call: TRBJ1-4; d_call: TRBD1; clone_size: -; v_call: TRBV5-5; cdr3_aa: CASSLQGATNEKLFF; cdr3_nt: TGTGCCAGCAGCCTACAGGGGGCGACTAATGAAAAACTGTTTTTT
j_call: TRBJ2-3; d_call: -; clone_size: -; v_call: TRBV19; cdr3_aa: CASSEQGTRTDTQYF; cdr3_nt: TGTGCCAGTAGCGAGCAGGGGACCCGCACAGATACGCAGTATTTT
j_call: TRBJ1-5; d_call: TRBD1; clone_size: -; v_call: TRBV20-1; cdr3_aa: CSAPLVGQGARGSNQPQHF; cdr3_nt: TGCAGTGCACCTCTTGTGGGACAGGGGGCGCGGGGAAGCAATCAGCCCCAGCATTTT
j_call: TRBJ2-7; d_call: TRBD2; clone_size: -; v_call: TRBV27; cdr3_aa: CASSLHAGGDSYEQYF; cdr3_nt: TGTGCCAGCAGTTTACATGCGGGAGGGGACTCCTACGAGCAGTACTTC
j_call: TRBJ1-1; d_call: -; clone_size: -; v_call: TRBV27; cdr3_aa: CASSLYKHTEAFF; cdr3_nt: TGTGCCAGCAGTTTGTACAAGCACACTGAAGCTTTCTTT
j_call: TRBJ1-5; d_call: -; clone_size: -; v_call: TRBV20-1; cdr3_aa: CSARREVFNQPQHF; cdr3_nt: TGCAGTGCTCGTCGAGAAGTCTTCAATCAGCCCCAGCATTTT
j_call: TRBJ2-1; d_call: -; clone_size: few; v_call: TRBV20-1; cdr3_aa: CSARGLEGSYNEQFF; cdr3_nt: TGCAGTGCTAGGGGGTTGGAGGGATCCTACAATGAGCAGTTCTTC
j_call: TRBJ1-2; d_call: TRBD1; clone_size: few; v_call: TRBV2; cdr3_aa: CASIEGARGYTF; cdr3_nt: TGTGCCAGCATCGAGGGGGCACGCGGCTACACCTTC
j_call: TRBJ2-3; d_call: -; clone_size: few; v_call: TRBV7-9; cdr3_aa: CASSSSYTDTQYF; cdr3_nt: TGTGCCAGCAGCTCATCTTACACAGATACGCAGTATTTT
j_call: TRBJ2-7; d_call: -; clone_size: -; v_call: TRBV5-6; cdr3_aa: CASSLYDRTYEQYF; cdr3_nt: TGTGCCAGCAGCTTGTATGACAGGACCTACGAGCAGTACTTC
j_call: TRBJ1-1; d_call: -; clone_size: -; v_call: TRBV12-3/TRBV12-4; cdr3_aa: CASNGANTEAFF; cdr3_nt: TGTGCCAGCAACGGGGCGAACACTGAAGCTTTCTTT
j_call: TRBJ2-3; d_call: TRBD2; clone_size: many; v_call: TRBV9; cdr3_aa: CASSETSGRWGTDTQYF; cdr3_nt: TGTGCCAGCAGCGAGACTAGCGGGAGATGGGGCACAGATACGCAGTATTTT
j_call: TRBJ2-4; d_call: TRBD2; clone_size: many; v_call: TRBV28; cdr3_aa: CASSLGPGLAENIQYF; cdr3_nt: TGTGCCAGCAGTTTAGGCCCCGGACTAGCGGAAAACATTCAGTACTTC
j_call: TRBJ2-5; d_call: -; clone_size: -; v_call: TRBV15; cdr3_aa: CVTQQSREETQYF; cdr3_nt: TGTGTCACTCAGCAATCTCGAGAAGAGACCCAGTACTTC
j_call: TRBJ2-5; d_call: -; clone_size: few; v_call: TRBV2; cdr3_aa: CASRLDTLQETQYF; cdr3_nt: TGTGCCAGCAGACTAGACACCCTCCAAGAGACCCAGTACTTC
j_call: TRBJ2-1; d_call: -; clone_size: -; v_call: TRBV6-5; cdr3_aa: CASSYSLGGEQFF; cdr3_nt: TGTGCCAGCAGTTACTCGTTGGGGGGTGAGCAGTTCTTC
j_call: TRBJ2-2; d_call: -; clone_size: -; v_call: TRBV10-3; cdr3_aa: CAISVGINTGELFF; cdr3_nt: TGTGCCATCAGTGTCGGGATTAACACCGGGGAGCTGTTTTTT
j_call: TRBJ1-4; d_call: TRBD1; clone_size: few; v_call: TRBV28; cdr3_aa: CASSERQGALEKLFF; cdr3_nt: TGTGCCAGCAGTGAACGACAGGGGGCGCTTGAAAAACTGTTTTTT
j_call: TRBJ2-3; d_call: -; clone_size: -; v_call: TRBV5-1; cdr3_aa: CASSLRRATTTDTQYF; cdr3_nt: TGCGCCAGCAGCTTGAGGCGGGCCACTACCACAGATACGCAGTATTTT
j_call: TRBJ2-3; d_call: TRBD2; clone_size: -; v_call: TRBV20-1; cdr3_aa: CSARDPSGGRTDTQYF; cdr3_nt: TGCAGTGCTAGAGATCCTAGCGGGGGAAGAACAGATACGCAGTATTTT